These 32 T cell receptor beta chains originate from one sample sequenced in a study of T cells after yellow fever vaccination. TCRdb re-called the 5' RACE reads through MiXCR, storing one row per CDR3 protein. The table shows under 400,000 distinct CDR3 sequences, with about an eighth occurring only once. The specimen was CD4+ T cells sorted from PBMCs, collected 15 days after the yellow fever booster vaccination. All receptors come from a man between 18 and 29 years old who received the YFV17D yellow fever vaccine.

This clonotype turned up a few times. The chain links TRBV7-2 to TRBJ2-4, with 8 bases lining up with TRBD2. The CDR3 extends over 15 amino acids. From germline, CDR1 is SGHTA and CDR2 FQGNSA. With V trimmed by 4 bases and J by 2 bases, 4 bases remained unmatched. CDR3 in DNA: TGTGCCAGCAGCTCACGGGGGGGCACCAAAAACATTCAGTACTTC. Its protein product is CASSSRGGTKNIQYF.

The CDR3: CASSLGPHSYEQYF. CDR3 DNA sequence: TGTGCCAGCAGTTTGGGGCCGCACTCCTACGAGCAGTACTTC. V is TRBV12-3 or TRBV12-4 and J is TRBJ2-7, with TRBD1 as a possible D gene (5 bases). CDR3 length: 14 residues. V was clipped by 3 bases and J by 0 bases, with 9 bases between them.

The chain joins TRBV5-5 to TRBJ1-6; 8 bases agree with TRBD1. This CDR3 comprises 15 residues. Trimming removed 3 bases from V and 5 bases from J; junction bases left unmatched: 4. The germline V gene has CDR1 SGHKS and CDR2 YYEKEE (reference sequence). The CDR3 loop is CASSWGTGHNSPLHF. The CDR3 nucleotides read TGTGCCAGCAGCTGGGGGACAGGCCATAATTCACCCCTCCACTTT.

This clonotype was seen at least ten times. The chain employs TRBV6-5 and TRBJ2-3; unclear D gene. Per the germline V gene, CDR1 is MNHEY and CDR2 is SVGAGI. V lost 2 bases, J lost 2 bases, and 11 bases lay in between. This CDR3 is built from 15 residues. This chain's CDR3 is CASSYGLTDTDTQYF. In DNA, the CDR3 is TGTGCCAGCAGTTACGGTTTAACAGACACAGATACGCAGTATTTT.

V and J are TRBV20-1 and TRBJ1-4; D is undetermined. In germline, CDR1 is DFQATT, CDR2 SNEGSKA (reference sequence). Trimming removed 2 bases at V and 8 bases at J, with 3 bases between. This CDR3 region has 10 residues. The DNA for the CDR3 is TGCAGTGCTAGACGGGAAAAACTGTTTTTT. Protein sequence: CSARREKLFF.

This clonotype occurred a few times. The chain couples TRBV6-2 or TRBV6-3 to TRBJ2-7; 7 bases match TRBD2. In germline, CDR1 is MNHEY, CDR2 SVGEGT. The CDR3 is made up of 14 amino acids. V was pared by 4 bases and J by 3 bases, with 6 bases of the junction left unmatched. The CDR3 spells CASSSQRGSYEQYV. DNA for the CDR3: TGTGCCAGCAGTTCCCAGCGGGGCAGCTACGAGCAGTACGTC.

Ten or more counts support this clonotype. J is TRBJ2-7 and V is TRBV27; the match to TRBD2 covers 8 bases. Per germline, CDR1 MNHEY and CDR2 SMNVEV (reference sequence). The CDR3 length is 16 residues. Germline trimming cut 5 bases from V and 1 base from J; bases unmatched to any gene: 10. DNA of the CDR3: TGTGCCAGCAGTCCGTTCGGGGGGGCCTCGTCCTACGAGCAGTACGTC. The encoded protein is CASSPFGGASSYEQYV.

This clonotype has only a few counts. The chain couples TRBV7-2 to TRBJ2-5; D call uncertain. The CDR3 length is 13 residues. The V end was cut by 5 bases, the J end by 4 bases, with 11 bases between. Germline V gene lookup returns CDR1 SGHTA and CDR2 FQGNSA. The CDR3 reads CASSSSSVETQYF. CDR3 DNA: TGTGCCAGCAGCAGTTCTAGTGTAGAGACCCAGTACTTC.

The table lists this clonotype with many counts. This rearrangement joins TRBV7-9 to TRBJ1-1; no reliable D call. Germline CDR1 reads SEHNR; CDR2 reads FQNEAQ (reference sequence). Deletions cut 6 bases from V and 4 bases from J, with 15 bases between. This CDR3 contains 14 residues. CDR3 DNA sequence: TGTGCCAGCAGTTTGGACCGCGCGGGCACTGAAGCTTTCTTT. Protein: CASSLDRAGTEAFF. Using reference TRBV7-9 and TRBJ1-1 for the parts outside the CDR3, the full variable domain is DTGVSQNPRHKITKRGQNVTFRCDPISEHNRLYWYRQTLGQGPEFLTYFQNEAQLEKSRLLSDRFSAERPKGSFSTLEIQRTEQGDSAMYLCASSLDRAGTEAFFGQGTRLTVV.

The chain couples TRBV20-1 to TRBJ2-4; D gene uncertain. Germline CDR1 DFQATT, CDR2 SNEGSKA (reference sequence). The CDR3 sequence is 13 residues long. V was trimmed by 1 base and J by 0 bases, leaving 4 bases between them. Here the CDR3 DNA reads TGCAGTGCTAGAGTACTAGCCAAAAACATTCAGTACTTC. It is translated as CSARVLAKNIQYF.

This clonotype was detected only a few times. The chain uses TRBV28 and TRBJ2-5; D ambiguous. Trimming stripped 5 bases from V and 6 bases from J, with 10 bases between. CDR1 is MDHEN and CDR2 is SYDVKM in the germline V gene. This CDR3 is built from 12 residues. The CDR3 DNA reads as TGTGCCAGCAGTGTCACTTTGAAGACCCAGTACTTC. It translates to CASSVTLKTQYF.

This clonotype was detected only a few times. V is TRBV29-1 and J is TRBJ1-4; D might be TRBD1 (6 bases). The ends were cut back, 0 bases at V and 5 bases at J, with 7 bases in the middle. The CDR3 is 13 amino acids. Germline CDR1 SQVTM, CDR2 ANQGSEA. The CDR3 loop reads CSVEEGANEKLFF. For the CDR3, the DNA is TGCAGCGTTGAAGAGGGGGCGAATGAAAAACTGTTTTTT.

This clonotype has only a few counts. The chain uses TRBV20-1 and TRBJ1-6; D not certain. Trimming removed 1 base at V and 9 bases at J, with 19 bases between. CDR3 length equals 16 residues. Germline V CDR1 and CDR2: DFQATT, SNEGSKA (reference sequence). This CDR3 is CSARVRAMPGRSPLHF. The CDR3 DNA is TGCAGTGCTAGAGTGCGGGCGATGCCGGGCCGTTCACCCCTCCACTTT.

The chain uses TRBV6-2 or TRBV6-3 and TRBJ2-1, with 9 positions matching TRBD1. The CDR3 has 15 amino acids. CDR1 and CDR2 (germline): MNHEY, SVGEGT. The V segment lost 9 bases and the J segment 6 bases; nucleotides outside the gene matches: 12. CDR3 coding DNA: TGTGCCAGTCTCCCCGGGACAGGGAGGGGCAATGAGCAGTTCTTC. This translates into CASLPGTGRGNEQFF.

The gene calls are TRBV5-6 and TRBJ2-3; 7 nucleotides align to TRBD1. CDR1 SGHDT and CDR2 YYEEEE come from the germline V gene. The CDR3 totals 13 residues. With V trimmed by 4 bases and J by 9 bases, 8 bases remained unmatched. CDR3 protein: CASSPDRKGTQYF. For the CDR3, the DNA is TGTGCCAGCAGCCCGGACAGGAAAGGGACGCAGTATTTT. The entire variable domain, with the rest obtained from reference TRBV5-6 and TRBJ2-3, is as follows: DAGVTQSPTHLIKTRGQQVTLRCSPKSGHDTVSWYQQALGQGPQFIFQYYEEEERQRGNFPDRFSGHQFPNYSSELNVNALLLGDSALYLCASSPDRKGTQYFGPGTRLTVL.

The chain couples TRBV6-2 or TRBV6-3 to TRBJ1-1, with D perhaps matching TRBD1 (5 bases). The V and J ends lost 2 bases and 3 bases respectively, with 10 bases between them. This CDR3 has 14 residues. Germline V gene data show CDR1 as MNHEY and CDR2 as SVGEGT. The CDR3 sequence is CASSYGGSYTEAFF. The DNA of the CDR3 is TGTGCCAGCAGTTACGGGGGGAGTTACACTGAAGCTTTCTTT.

This clonotype has just a few counts. The chain carries TRBV11-2 and TRBJ2-5; 16 nucleotides match TRBD2. This CDR3 region has 18 residues. The germline V gene has CDR1 SGHAT and CDR2 FQNNGV. The V segment lost 5 bases and the J segment 4 bases; nucleotides outside the gene matches: 10. For the CDR3, the DNA is TGTGCCAGCAGCCGTACCGGGACTAGCGGGGGGGCCTCAGAGACCCAGTACTTC. Its protein is CASSRTGTSGGASETQYF.

The chain joins TRBV12-3 or TRBV12-4 to TRBJ1-5; tentative D call: TRBD1 (5 bases). V was clipped by 3 bases and J by 3 bases, with 9 bases between them. The CDR3 is made up of 14 amino acids. CDR3 in DNA: TGTGCCAGCAGTTTTGCAGGGTACAATCAGCCCCAGCATTTT. It yields the protein CASSFAGYNQPQHF.

This clonotype was seen more than once but under ten times. The rearrangement joins TRBV10-3 to TRBJ2-2, with D perhaps given as TRBD1 or TRBD2 (5 bases each). The germline V and J ends were trimmed by 4 bases and 3 bases, with 12 bases remaining between them. In germline, CDR1 is ENHRY, CDR2 SYGVKD. The CDR3 runs 15 residues. CDR3 DNA sequence: TGTGCCATCAGTGCCGGGACGACTTACACCGGGGAGCTGTTTTTT. It is translated as CAISAGTTYTGELFF.

In DNA, the CDR3 is TGTGCCAGCAGCCCGGACAGGGCTCGCACCGGGGAGCTGTTTTTT. Amino acid sequence: CASSPDRARTGELFF. This chain joins TRBV7-2 and TRBJ2-2; TRBD1 aligns across 8 bases. Trimming took 5 bases from V and 4 from J; bases not matched to a gene: 6. Germline values: CDR1 SGHTA, CDR2 FQGNSA. The CDR3 runs to 15 residues.

This clonotype appeared a few times. V usage is TRBV6-5 and J usage is TRBJ2-3; 12 nucleotides line up with TRBD2. Trimming removed 5 bases from V and 6 bases from J; junction bases left unmatched: 6. CDR3 length: 15 residues. From germline, CDR1 is MNHEY and CDR2 SVGAGI. This CDR3 reads CASSPGTSGSDTQYF. For the CDR3, the DNA is TGTGCCAGCAGTCCCGGGACTAGCGGGTCCGATACGCAGTATTTT.

This sequence joins TRBV18 and TRBJ2-1; 7 nucleotides align to TRBD1. CDR1 KGHSH and CDR2 LQKENI come from the germline V gene. V shed 4 bases, J shed 5 bases, and the junction held 11 bases outside the gene matches. The CDR3 runs 16 residues. This CDR3 reads CASSRYSGTENNEQFF. CDR3 DNA sequence: TGTGCCAGCTCACGGTACTCCGGGACAGAAAACAATGAGCAGTTCTTC.

The chain carries TRBV29-1 and TRBJ1-2; D might be TRBD1 (5 bases). CDR1 is SQVTM, CDR2 ANQGSEA, per germline. V lost 3 bases to trimming and J lost 2 bases, with 10 bases between them. CDR3 length: 13 amino acids. The CDR3 DNA reads as TGCAGCGTTGAGTCCAGGGTGAACTATGGCTACACCTTC. This codes for CSVESRVNYGYTF.

This clonotype was found many times. The chain links TRBV24-1 to TRBJ1-2, with D maybe TRBD1 (6 bases). This CDR3 is built from 13 residues. Trimming shortened V by 6 bases and J by 8 bases, and 15 bases separated the two germline ends. Germline loops: CDR1 KGHDR, CDR2 SFDVKD. CDR3 in amino acids: CATSKTGSAGYTF. Here the CDR3 DNA reads TGTGCCACCAGTAAAACAGGGTCTGCGGGCTACACCTTC.

A few counts support this clonotype. The V call is TRBV3-1, the J call TRBJ1-2; D is unresolved. Germline CDR1 LGHDT, CDR2 YNNKEL (reference sequence). The CDR3 consists of 14 residues. V was trimmed by 4 bases and J by 0 bases, leaving 9 bases between them. In nucleotides, the CDR3 is TGTGCCAGCAGCCCGCGCCCATCTAACTATGGCTACACCTTC. Translated: CASSPRPSNYGYTF. The full variable domain, its missing parts supplied by reference TRBV3-1 and TRBJ1-2, is DTAVSQTPKYLVTQMGNDKSIKCEQNLGHDTMYWYKQDSKKFLKIMFSYNNKELIINETVPNRFSPKSPDKAHLNLHINSLELGDSAVYFCASSPRPSNYGYTFGSGTRLTVV.

This clonotype was seen many times. The chain carries TRBV3-1 and TRBJ2-6; D possibly corresponds to TRBD2 (6 bases). This CDR3 has 16 amino acids. Looked up from germline, CDR1 is LGHDT and CDR2 is YNNKEL (reference sequence). Trimming pared 3 bases from V and 2 bases from J, leaving 11 bases between. The chain's CDR3 is CASSQGGTPGANVLTF. The CDR3 DNA reads TGTGCCAGCAGCCAGGGCGGGACGCCTGGGGCCAACGTCCTGACTTTC.

This clonotype appeared many times. V is TRBV20-1 and J is TRBJ2-7; TRBD1 might be the D (7 bases). V lost 8 bases, J lost 4 bases, and 15 bases lay in between. The germline V gene has CDR1 DFQATT and CDR2 SNEGSKA (reference sequence). The CDR3 has 12 amino acids. The CDR3, as DNA: TGCAGTACTACCCCAGGGGGGTACGAGCAGTACTTC. Amino acids: CSTTPGGYEQYF.

CDR3 amino acids: CASSRMVGYEQYF. In DNA, the CDR3 is TGTGCCAGCAGCAGAATGGTCGGGTACGAGCAGTACTTC. V is TRBV9 and J is TRBJ2-7; D is unresolved. CDR1 and CDR2 (germline): SGDLS, YYNGEE. V lost 4 bases, J lost 4 bases, and 12 bases lay in between. The CDR3 consists of 13 residues.

This clonotype was detected a few times. The V gene is TRBV5-1, the J gene TRBJ1-2, with 7 bases aligning to TRBD1. This CDR3 region has 16 residues. The germline V gene has CDR1 SGHRS and CDR2 YFSETQ. V lost 4 bases to trimming and J lost 7 bases; unmatched junction nucleotides: 16. This CDR3 reads CASSQAGTDNRGGYTF. In DNA, the CDR3 is TGCGCCAGCAGCCAAGCCGGGACAGATAATAGGGGTGGCTACACCTTC.

The genes are TRBV2 and TRBJ2-7; D perhaps matches TRBD2 (5 bases). The ends were cut back, 7 bases at V and 6 bases at J, with 13 bases in the middle. Germline loops: CDR1 SNHLY, CDR2 FYNNEI. The CDR3 consists of 12 residues. CDR3: CASKQEDFEQYV. CDR3 sequence (DNA): TGTGCCAGCAAGCAGGAGGACTTCGAGCAGTACGTC.

This clonotype was seen many times. Relative to the germline gene, one junction end is altered; a read error may explain this. This chain links TRBV5-1 with TRBJ2-5; D may be TRBD1 or TRBD2 (5 bases each). Germline CDR1 and CDR2: SGHRS and YFSETQ. The CDR3 has 14 amino acids. The CDR3 sequence is CASSLTPGGETQYF. The CDR3, as DNA: TGTGCCAGCAGCTTAACGCCTGGGGGTGAGACCCAGTACTTC.

The J gene is TRBJ1-3, the V gene TRBV6-5, with D tentatively TRBD1 (6 bases). This CDR3 has 16 residues. Deletions cut 4 bases from V and 0 bases from J, with 13 bases between. Germline lookup yields CDR1 MNHEY and CDR2 SVGAGI. CDR3 protein: CASSSGAATSGNTIYF. Here the CDR3 DNA reads TGTGCCAGCAGTTCGGGGGCCGCGACCTCTGGAAACACCATATATTTT.